Sequencing of this T cell receptor (beta chain) was carried out in a study of T-cell memory formation after mild COVID-19. As for the study in general: The TCR clusters were mostly specific to one donor.

V shed 4 bases and J shed 2 bases, with 18 bases lying between them. The germline CDR1 and CDR2 sequences are SGHRS and YFSETQ. The CDR3 is 16 residues long. Notes on this clonotype: As yet, its antigen is unknown.

TCRdb re-called the 5' RACE reads through MiXCR, storing one row per CDR3 protein. Altogether some 310,000 distinct CDR3 sequences are present, more than 20% being singletons, with the ten largest covering roughly 21%. Study-wide results and limits: Chiefly within CM and EM were the contracting CD4+ clones; CD8+ ones were within EMRA. The authors did not confirm SARS-CoV-2 specificity of second-wave clones peaking day 37. Day 15 to 85 contracting clones showed balanced CD4/CD8; later expanders leaned CD4+.

Sequences were obtained from PBMCs or a T cell subset sorted from them (not recorded which). This chain connects TRBV5-1 to TRBJ2-5, with D possibly being TRBD2 (8 bases). The origin of this receptor is a man between 18 and 35 years old who had mild COVID-19 (a few samples of this study predate the infection). Cell type and time point are not known. Written as DNA, the CDR3 is TGCGCCAGCAGCCACAGGGGACTAGGGAATCAAGAGACCCAGTACTTC. Amino acids: CASSHRGLGNQETQYF.